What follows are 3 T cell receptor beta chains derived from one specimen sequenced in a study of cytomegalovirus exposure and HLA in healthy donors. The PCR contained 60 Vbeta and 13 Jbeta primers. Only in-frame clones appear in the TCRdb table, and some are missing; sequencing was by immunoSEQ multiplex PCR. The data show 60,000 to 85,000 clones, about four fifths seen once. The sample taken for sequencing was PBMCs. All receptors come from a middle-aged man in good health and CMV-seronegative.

In DNA form, the CDR3 reads TGTGCCAGCAGACCAACAGGGGAACATCAGCCCCAGCATTTT. Protein sequence: CASRPTGEHQPQHF. The chain employs TRBV7-9 and TRBJ1-5; 7 bases fit TRBD1. V was pared by 6 bases and J by 5 bases, with 7 bases of the junction left unmatched. The germline V gene has CDR1 SEHNR and CDR2 FQNEAQ (reference sequence). The CDR3 length is 14 residues.

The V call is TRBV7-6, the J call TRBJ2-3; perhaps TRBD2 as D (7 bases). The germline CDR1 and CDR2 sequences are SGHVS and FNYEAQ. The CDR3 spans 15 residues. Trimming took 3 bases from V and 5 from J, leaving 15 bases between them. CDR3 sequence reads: CASSLGGLAGDTQYF. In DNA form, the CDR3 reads TGTGCCAGCAGCTTGGGGGGGCTAGCCGGAGATACGCAGTATTTT.

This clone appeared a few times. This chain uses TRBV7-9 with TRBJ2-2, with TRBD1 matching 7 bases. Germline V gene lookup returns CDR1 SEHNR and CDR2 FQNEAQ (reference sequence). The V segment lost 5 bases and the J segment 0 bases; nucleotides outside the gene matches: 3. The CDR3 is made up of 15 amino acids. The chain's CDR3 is CASSKGQANTGELFF. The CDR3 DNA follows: TGTGCCAGCAGCAAAGGACAGGCGAACACCGGGGAGCTGTTTTTT.